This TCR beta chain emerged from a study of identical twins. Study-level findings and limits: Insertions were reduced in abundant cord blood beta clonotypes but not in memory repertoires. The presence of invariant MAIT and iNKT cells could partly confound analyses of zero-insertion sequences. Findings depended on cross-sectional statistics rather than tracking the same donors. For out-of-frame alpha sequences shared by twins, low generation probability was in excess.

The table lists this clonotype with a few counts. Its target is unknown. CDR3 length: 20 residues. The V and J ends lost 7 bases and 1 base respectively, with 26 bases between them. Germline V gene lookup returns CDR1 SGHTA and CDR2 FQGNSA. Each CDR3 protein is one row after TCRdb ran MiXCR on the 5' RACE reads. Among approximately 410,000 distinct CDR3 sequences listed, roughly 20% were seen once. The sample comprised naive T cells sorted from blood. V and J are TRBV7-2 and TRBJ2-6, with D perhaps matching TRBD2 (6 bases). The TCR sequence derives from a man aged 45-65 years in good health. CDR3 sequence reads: CASTFAVFGTASSGANVLTF. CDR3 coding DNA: TGTGCCAGCACCTTCGCTGTTTTCGGGACTGCGTCTTCTGGGGCCAACGTCCTGACTTTC.